The clone carrying this T cell receptor (beta chain) was observed many times. These data belong to a study of neurological immune-mediated disorders. The cDNA was produced through 5'RACE with 10-nucleotide random UMIs. MiXCR, applied by TCRdb to the 5' RACE reads, yields one record per CDR3 protein. Of fewer than 20,000 distinct CDR3 sequences in the sample, approximately 11% are singletons; the top ten hold 25% to 30%. The CDR3 is 15 residues long. V lost 0 bases, J lost 3 bases, and 4 bases stayed unmatched. Germline assignment: CDR1 DFQATT and CDR2 SNEGSKA (reference sequence). This rearrangement joins TRBV20-1 to TRBJ2-7; 11 bases line up with TRBD1. This TCR derives from a woman between 50 and 59 years old in good health. The specimen was CD8+ T cells from blood. The CDR3 reads CSARDLGTGGYEQYF. CDR3 bases: TGCAGTGCTAGAGATCTTGGGACAGGGGGCTACGAGCAGTACTTC.